Listed below are T cell receptor beta chains from one sample, sequenced in a study of shared clonotypes between healthy human individuals. The repertoire was sequenced with immunoSEQ multiplex PCR; TCRdb's copy has only in-frame clones and lacks some. The sample shows about 2.3 million clones, over 90% of them seen only once. The sample consisted of naive CD4+ T cells from PBMCs. The receptors come from a man aged 18 to 30 in good health. Some clones in this sample may be carry-over from other donors' samples. The CDR3 runs from the conserved cysteine through the conserved F or W. The D gene is left open where the match is weak. Only some rows state a clone size, as once, few, many or a class for expanded clones.

v_gene,d_gene,j_gene,abundance,CDR3nt,CDR3aa
TRBV7-6,.,TRBJ2-7,.,TGTGCCAGCAGCTTAATACCACCCGGAGACGGGGAGCAGTACTTC,CASSLIPPGDGEQYF
TRBV7-2,.,TRBJ2-2,.,TGTGCCAGCAGCTTACGCGTCGGGGAGCTGTTTTTT,CASSLRVGELFF
TRBV11-2,.,TRBJ2-2,.,TGTGCCAGCAGCTTAACCCCCAGGGACACCGGGGAGCTGTTTTTT,CASSLTPRDTGELFF
TRBV5-4,.,TRBJ1-2,.,TGTGCCAGCAGCTCTTCCATGGGGGGCTACTATGGCTACACCTTC,CASSSSMGGYYGYTF
TRBV7-7,TRBD1,TRBJ2-7,.,TGTGCCAGCAGCGGGGGGACAGGGGGTAATGGAAACTACGAGCAGTACTTC,CASSGGTGGNGNYEQYF
TRBV2,.,TRBJ1-2,.,TGTGCCAGCAGTGAAGAGGGGCAGACTAACTATGGCTACACCTTC,CASSEEGQTNYGYTF
TRBV14,TRBD2,TRBJ2-5,.,TGTGCCAGCAGCCAAATAATTAGCGGGAGGGCCCCGGAGACCCAGTACTTC,CASSQIISGRAPETQYF
TRBV30,.,TRBJ2-7,.,TGTGCCTCTCAAACAGGGACCTACGAGCAGTACTTC,CASQTGTYEQYF
TRBV27,.,TRBJ1-4,many,TGTGCCAGCAGTTTAGGCGGGGGGGTTAATGAAAAACTGTTTTTT,CASSLGGGVNEKLFF
TRBV19,.,TRBJ1-5,.,TGTGCCAGTAGGGATACAGGTAGCAATCAGCCCCAGCATTTT,CASRDTGSNQPQHF
TRBV27,.,TRBJ1-1,.,TGTGCCAGCAGTTTATCGCAACGTGGCGACACTGAAGCTTTCTTT,CASSLSQRGDTEAFF
TRBV19,TRBD2,TRBJ2-1,.,TGTGCCAGTAGTATGGCCGGGGAAGCGGGACGGGATAATGAGCAGTTCTTC,CASSMAGEAGRDNEQFF
TRBV28,.,TRBJ2-7,.,TGTGCCAGCAGTTCCCCTCAGGGGTGGTACGAGCAGTACTTC,CASSSPQGWYEQYF
TRBV19,.,TRBJ1-2,.,TGTGCCAGTAGTATAACAAACACGGACTATGGCTACACCTTC,CASSITNTDYGYTF
TRBV28,TRBD1,TRBJ1-1,once,TGTGCCAGCAGTCTCACCCCATTGTGGGGACAGATCGCGAACACTGAAGCTTTCTTT,CASSLTPLWGQIANTEAFF
TRBV28,.,TRBJ1-1,.,TGTGCCAGCAGTTGGGCTACCGGTGAAGCTTTCTTT,CASSWATGEAFF
TRBV7-2,.,TRBJ2-7,.,TGTGCCAGCAGCTGGGACATGGGATTTTACGAGCAGTACTTC,CASSWDMGFYEQYF
TRBV28,.,TRBJ1-2,.,TGTGCCAGCAGTGGAAGGACGGGTTCTAGTGGCTACACCTTC,CASSGRTGSSGYTF
TRBV30,.,TRBJ2-3,.,TGTGCCTGGACACTAAGCGGAGGGGGTAGGCCAGATACGCAGTATTTT,CAWTLSGGGRPDTQYF
TRBV7-9,.,TRBJ2-1,.,TGTGCCAGCATCCGGGCCGTGCCCCCCCCCTACAATGAGCAGTTCTTC,CASIRAVPPPYNEQFF
TRBV27,.,TRBJ1-1,.,TGTGCCAGCAGTTTTGCTCAGGCCGGGAGGAACACTGAAGCTTTCTTT,CASSFAQAGRNTEAFF
TRBV6-5,.,TRBJ2-1,.,TGTGCCAGCAGTTACCTGGACAGAGACAATGAGCAGTTCTTC,CASSYLDRDNEQFF
TRBV27,.,TRBJ1-2,.,TGTGCCAGCAGTTTCGCAGGGGCGGGGGGCTACACCTTC,CASSFAGAGGYTF
TRBV7-3,TRBD1,TRBJ2-7,.,TGTGCCAGCAGCCTCGGGACAGGGGGCGAGCAGTACTTC,CASSLGTGGEQYF
TRBV4-1,.,TRBJ2-7,.,TGCGCCAGCAGCCCGGTCAGGGGGGACTACGAGCAGTACTTC,CASSPVRGDYEQYF
TRBV27,TRBD1,TRBJ1-5,.,TGTGCCAGCAGGCAGGGGGCTTGGCAGCCCCAGCATTTT,CASRQGAWQPQHF
TRBV28,.,TRBJ2-4,.,TGTGCCAGCAGTCCCCCCATGACAGCTGGCATTCAGTACTTC,CASSPPMTAGIQYF
TRBV10-3,.,TRBJ2-7,.,TGTGCCTCTGCAATGGGAGCCGAGGGTGGGCAGTACTTC,CASAMGAEGGQYF
TRBV2,.,TRBJ2-7,.,TGTGCCAGCAGTGGACGGGTTAGCTCCTACGAGCAGTACTTC,CASSGRVSSYEQYF
TRBV19,.,TRBJ2-2,.,TGTGCCAGTAGTAGCCCCCCGGGTCTTAACACCGGGGAGCTGTTTTTT,CASSSPPGLNTGELFF
TRBV7-9,.,TRBJ2-7,.,TGTGCCAGCAGGTCCCAACCGGGCGGAGAGCAGTACTTC,CASRSQPGGEQYF
TRBV2,.,TRBJ2-7,once,TGTGCCAGCGCCGGGCCCAGGGGGGGTCTCTCCTCCTACGAGCAGTACTTC,CASAGPRGGLSSYEQYF
TRBV28,TRBD1,TRBJ2-4,.,TGTGCCAGCAGACCCGGGACAGAAAACATTCAGTACTTC,CASRPGTENIQYF
TRBV6-5,.,TRBJ1-5,.,TGTGCCAGCAGTTTCGGTGGGGACAATCAGCCCCAGCATTTT,CASSFGGDNQPQHF
TRBV9,TRBD1,TRBJ2-2,.,TGTGCCAGCAGCGCCGGACAGGGAGGGGAGCTGTTTTTT,CASSAGQGGELFF
TRBV25-1,.,TRBJ1-1,.,TGTGCCAGCAGTGAATACGGAGGGAACACTGAAGCTTTCTTT,CASSEYGGNTEAFF
TRBV7-2,.,TRBJ1-1,.,TGTGCCAGCAGCTTAAACAGCTGGGGCACTGAAGCTTTCTTT,CASSLNSWGTEAFF
TRBV18,.,TRBJ1-1,.,TGTGCCAGCTCCTCCGGGATTGGGGAGAACACTGAAGCTTTCTTT,CASSSGIGENTEAFF
TRBV28,.,TRBJ1-3,.,TGTGCCAGCACTTTGGGCCAAAGCTCTGGAAACACCATATATTTT,CASTLGQSSGNTIYF
TRBV2,.,TRBJ2-5,.,TGTGCCAGCCGCATACAAGAGACCCAGTACTTC,CASRIQETQYF
TRBV19,TRBD1,TRBJ1-5,.,TGTGCCAGTAGAAATCCGGGACAGGGAAATCAGCCCCAGCATTTT,CASRNPGQGNQPQHF
TRBV10-3,TRBD2,TRBJ2-1,.,TGTGCCATCAGTTTCTCTCCCGGGACTAGCGGGGGCCGGGAGCACAATGAGCAGTTCTTC,CAISFSPGTSGGREHNEQFF
TRBV18,.,TRBJ1-1,.,TGTGCCAGCTCACCAAATAAAGCCGCTACGAGTACTGAAGCTTTCTTT,CASSPNKAATSTEAFF
TRBV11-2,TRBD1,TRBJ2-2,.,TGTGCCAGCAGCTTAAGGGGGCTGGTATGGACTTCGAACACCGGGGAGCTGTTTTTT,CASSLRGLVWTSNTGELFF
TRBV5-4,TRBD1,TRBJ1-2,.,TGTGCCAGCAGCTTAATAACAGGGGCCAACGGAGGCTACACCTTC,CASSLITGANGGYTF
TRBV4-3,.,TRBJ1-1,few,TGCGCCAGCAGCCAGGCTTCCATGAACACTGAAGCTTTCTTT,CASSQASMNTEAFF
TRBV5-4,TRBD2,TRBJ2-7,.,TGTGCCAGCAACAAAGCCGGGACTAGCTTCTCCGAGCAGTACTTC,CASNKAGTSFSEQYF
TRBV7-9,.,TRBJ1-1,.,TGTGCCAGCAGCTTAGCGGGGGCAAACACTGAAGCTTTCTTT,CASSLAGANTEAFF
TRBV5-1,.,TRBJ1-3,.,TGCGCCAGCAGGCCGCACACAGGAAACACCATATATTTT,CASRPHTGNTIYF
TRBV4-3,TRBD1,TRBJ2-5,once,TGCGCCAGCAGCCCCGGGACAGGGAGTAGGAGAGAGTACTTC,CASSPGTGSRREYF
TRBV5-6,.,TRBJ2-7,.,TGTGCCAGCAGCTTGGTTAACGGTGGCGAGCAGTACTTC,CASSLVNGGEQYF
TRBV10-3,.,TRBJ1-3,.,TGTGCCGTCGTGGGGGGGAGCTCTGGAAACACCATATATTTT,CAVVGGSSGNTIYF
TRBV6-5,.,TRBJ1-2,once,TGTGCCAGCAGTTACACAAACAAAGGCTATGGCTACACCTTC,CASSYTNKGYGYTF
TRBV14,.,TRBJ1-2,.,TGTGCCAGCAGCCACACAGTGGATATGGTCCGGGGAACTAACTATGGCTACACCTTC,CASSHTVDMVRGTNYGYTF
TRBV5-4,.,TRBJ1-3,once,TGTGCCAGCAGCCCCCGCGACGGAGGCTACTCTGGAAACACCATATATTTT,CASSPRDGGYSGNTIYF